The clone carrying this TCR beta chain was seen a handful of times. What it recognizes is unknown. The split of CD4+ cells yielded CD45RA+ naive and CD45RA-negative memory subsets. V was pared by 0 bases and J by 7 bases, with 11 bases between. Germline CDR1 and CDR2: SGHRS and YFSETQ. The CDR3 covers 14 residues. The sample comes from a study of shared clonotypes between healthy human individuals. Across the study: Plates per donor: three CD4 naive, three CD4 memory, two CD8 naive, one CD8 memory.

Findings and limits, study-wide: Among the subsets, naive ones generally showed larger estimated richness than memory ones. With few donors, the genetic and exposure-history diversity represented was limited.

The assay was immunoSEQ multiplex PCR, and TCRdb's table has in-frame clones only and misses some. This table holds about 1.1 million clones, about 80% found once. This chain connects TRBV5-1 to TRBJ2-4; D is unresolved. This clonotype was sampled from a man aged 18-30 years in good health. Some clones in this sample may be carry-over from other donors' samples. Input material: memory CD4+ T cells from PBMCs. As to subset: CD45RA-negative fraction. DNA for the CDR3: TGCGCCAGCAGCTTGGCCTCCCCTGGGAACATTCAGTACTTC. Residues: CASSLASPGNIQYF.